This T cell receptor beta chain was observed in a study of Graves' ophthalmopathy and Graves' hyperthyroidism (dated by TCRdb to the late 2010s). About the full investigation: Peripheral blood was collected at initial diagnosis, before any treatment. The study used signatures of the TCR beta repertoire to tell Graves' ophthalmopathy apart from Graves' hyperthyroidism and to predict which patients would progress to ophthalmopathy. In total, around 130 blood samples were TCR-sequenced: fewer than 50 ophthalmopathy, roughly 77 hyperthyroidism and about 17 hyperthyroidism-to-ophthalmopathy patients. To explore V-J signatures distinguishing ophthalmopathy from hyperthyroidism, a discovery set of roughly 98 patients (about 41 ophthalmopathy, some 57 stable hyperthyroidism) was enrolled. An independent validation cohort was composed of some 19 hyperthyroidism patients and about 16 patients who later progressed from hyperthyroidism to ophthalmopathy. In roughly 6 hyperthyroidism patients, T-cell repertoires of thyroid tissue and blood were compared. Following sampling, methimazole starting at 30 mg daily was administered to hyperthyroidism patients, and high-dose intravenous methylprednisolone was administered to ophthalmopathy patients. The 85 to 100 discovery patients were randomly split 7:3 into training and test sets.

TCR beta CDR3 regions were amplified from RNA transcripts for repertoire sequencing. A first-round RT-PCR used HTBI primers with the Qiagen OneStep RT-PCR kit, followed by a second-round multiplex PCR, size selection and purification. The libraries underwent paired-end sequencing with 100 bp reads on an Illumina HiSeq2000. The authors' analysis ran thus. SOAPnuke was used for read processing, and reads with adapters, uncalled bases, a mean Phred below 15, or no exact constant-primer or identifier match were discarded. COPE v1.2.5 was used to merge the high-quality paired reads. Each unique nucleotide sequence was treated as a clonotype, and MiTCR v1.1 was used to align the clonotypes to the IMGT TRB V, D and J references. The analysis was limited to V-J combinations with a frequency above 0.0001, which together covered more than 98% of repertoires. For each V-J combination, a TCR clonal expansion and chaos score was defined as the ratio of F50 clonal expansion to chaos observed in the TCRdist matrix. Features were reduced by Welch's t-statistics and random forest to more than 10 V-J combinations, which fed a naive Bayes classifier. The similarity between thyroid and blood repertoires was quantified using the Morisita-Horn index. In TCRdb, the public reads were trimmed at Q25 with fastp and aligned with MiXCR, with productive beta chains retained. Rows with a matching CDR3 protein are joined into one entry that keeps the most common DNA and genes. The V and J calls, along with clone size, are taken from TCRdb and not from the paper's own processing. Within this sample are 200,000 to 250,000 distinct CDR3 sequences, with under 30% of them counted one time only. The ten largest account for about 9.1% of the sample.

With regard to this clonotype: Its antigen is currently not known. No much larger clonotype is one base removed from it; base qualities were not supplied.

Patients with ophthalmopathy had moderately to severely active disease, with a Clinical Activity Score of 3 or more, a NOSPECS grade of 4 or more, and a disease duration of less than 3 months. Patients with other autoimmune diseases, uncontrolled infections, pregnancy or lactation were excluded. Diagnosis was based on clinical symptoms, serum thyroxine, TRAb, thyroid ultrasound and orbital computed tomography. Ficoll-Paque density gradient centrifugation was used to isolate PBMCs from around 10 ml of fresh peripheral blood. Total RNA was extracted with Trizol reagent and quality-checked on an Agilent 2100 Bioanalyzer. Overall study outcomes, separate from this receptor: In validation, the model predicted ophthalmopathy progression with about 71% sensitivity and roughly 72% specificity; roughly eleven predicted patients were CT-confirmed with GO in a median of approximately 6.5 months. Most expanded thyroid clonotypes with a frequency above 0.001 also appeared in blood, which suggests that blood repertoires may reflect the immune response in the thyroid. Sample size was not statistically predetermined, and group allocation was not concealed from the investigators. Ophthalmopathy was separated from stable hyperthyroidism by the 13-signature model with about 88% sensitivity and just under 84% specificity in cross-validation and with 80%/75% in the test set.

The sample was peripheral blood. The origin of this receptor is a man aged 45-60 years with Graves' ophthalmopathy. Donor details come from another sample of the same person, matched by shared clones.

The sequenced DNA is TGTGCCAGCAGCTTGGATAGCGGGGGCACCTACGAGCAGTACTTC. Its protein is CASSLDSGGTYEQYF. The V gene is TRBV11-2 and the J gene is TRBJ2-7; TRBD2 lines up with 9 middle nucleotides. Per the germline V gene, SGHAT is the CDR1 and FQNNGV is the CDR2. Including the terminal cysteine and phenylalanine, the CDR3 comprises 15 residues. Only CDR3 DNA is held: 45 bases, read in frame from base 1. Unmatched junction bases come to 5, with V trimmed by 3 bases and J by 2 bases.